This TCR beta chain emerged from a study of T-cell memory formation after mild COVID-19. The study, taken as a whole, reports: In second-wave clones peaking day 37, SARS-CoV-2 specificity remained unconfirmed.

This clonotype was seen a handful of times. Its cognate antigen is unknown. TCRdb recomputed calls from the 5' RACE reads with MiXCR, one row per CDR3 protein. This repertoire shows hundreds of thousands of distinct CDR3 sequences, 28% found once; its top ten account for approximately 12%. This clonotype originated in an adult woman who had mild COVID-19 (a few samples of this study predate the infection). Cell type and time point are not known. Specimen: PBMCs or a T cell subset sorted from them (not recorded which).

The CDR3 DNA reads as TGTGCCAGCAGTGAGGTAGGCTACGAGCAGTACTTC. It codes for CASSEVGYEQYF. The chain uses TRBV2 and TRBJ2-7; D remains ambiguous. This CDR3 comprises 12 residues. Germline V lookup: CDR1 SNHLY, CDR2 FYNNEI. V dropped 3 bases and J dropped 3 bases, with 6 bases sitting between them.